The 16 T cell receptor beta chains in this list originate from one sample, sequenced in a study of response to subunit inactivated influenza vaccine. From the RT-PCR reads, TCRdb called clonotypes with MiXCR, one entry per CDR3 protein. The data show 500,000 to 600,000 distinct CDR3 sequences, with 16% seen just once and over 2.5% held by the top ten. The sample consisted of CD4+ T cells sorted from PBMCs, taken around 25 months after vaccination. The receptor source for this set is a man aged 50 to 75 who received an inactivated influenza vaccine.

This chain connects TRBV7-9 to TRBJ2-5; D is ambiguous. Germline CDR1 and CDR2: SEHNR and FQNEAQ (reference sequence). The CDR3 is made up of 11 amino acids. Trimming removed 5 bases from V and 9 bases from J, with 10 bases in between. The CDR3 reads CASSQDLSQYF. Here the CDR3 DNA reads TGTGCCAGCAGCCAGGACCTTTCCCAGTACTTC.

The chain carries TRBV5-1 and TRBJ2-7, with 9 bases identical to TRBD2. This CDR3 region has 16 residues. Germline CDR1 and CDR2: SGHRS and YFSETQ. V lost 0 bases to trimming and J lost 3 bases; unmatched junction nucleotides: 7. The CDR3 nucleotides are TGCGCCAGCAGCTTGGCCTCTGGGACTAGCTTCTACGAGCAGTACTTC. Translating gives CASSLASGTSFYEQYF. The complete variable domain, with remaining parts taken from reference TRBV5-1 and TRBJ2-7, reads KAGVTQTPRYLIKTRGQQVTLSCSPISGHRSVSWYQQTPGQGLQFLFEYFSETQRNKGNFPGRFSGRQFSNSRSEMNVSTLELGDSALYLCASSLASGTSFYEQYFGPGTRLTVT.

This clonotype has just one count. A much larger clone lies a single base off, so this may be a read error. The chain links TRBV21-1 to TRBJ1-4. TRBV21-1 is a known pseudogene. This CDR3 has 16 amino acids. Here the CDR3 DNA reads TGTGCCAGCAGCAGAGCGGCAGTGACCAGCAATGAAAAACTGTTTTTT. Protein sequence: CASSRAAVTSNEKLFF.

This clonotype was detected a few times. This chain connects TRBV20-1 to TRBJ1-5; TRBD1 matches 11 bases. Germline values: CDR1 DFQATT, CDR2 SNEGSKA (reference sequence). The CDR3 is made up of 17 amino acids. V gave up 3 bases and J gave up 3 bases; unmatched junction bases: 10. The DNA for the CDR3 is TGCAGTGCTAGTGAAATGGGACAGGGGGGCTTCAATCAGCCCCAGCATTTT. Its translation: CSASEMGQGGFNQPQHF.

As for this clonotype: At one boundary the junction diverges from the germline segment, which might be a read error. J is TRBJ2-1 and V is TRBV4-3; tentative D call: TRBD2 (6 bases). CDR1 is LGHNA and CDR2 is YSLEER in the germline V gene. This CDR3 has 13 amino acids. This CDR3 is CASSPAREDSEYF. The DNA of the CDR3 is TGCGCCAGCAGCCCCGCCAGGGAGGACTCCGAATACTTC.

This clonotype occurred a few times. CDR3 coding DNA: TGCAGCGTCCAGACAGGGTCAGATACGCAGTATTTT. It is translated as CSVQTGSDTQYF. V is TRBV29-1 and J is TRBJ2-3; 7 positions agree with TRBD1. Germline values: CDR1 SQVTM, CDR2 ANQGSEA. Trimming removed 6 bases from V and 4 bases from J; junction bases left unmatched: 4. CDR3 length: 12 amino acids.

The J gene is TRBJ1-2, the V gene TRBV4-1; the D is unclear. Germline CDR1 MGHRA, CDR2 YSYEKL. This CDR3 region has 14 residues. V was trimmed by 4 bases and J by 4 bases, leaving 13 bases between them. The CDR3 sequence: CASSPDSGLYGYTF. For the CDR3, the DNA is TGCGCCAGCAGCCCCGACTCGGGCCTCTATGGCTACACCTTC.

This clonotype was seen once. Relative to the germline gene, one junction end is altered; a read error may explain this. The chain has TRBV5-6 and TRBJ1-1; D is perhaps TRBD1 (5 bases). The CDR3 covers 13 residues. Germline V gives CDR1 SGHDT, CDR2 YYEEEE. CDR3 DNA: TGTGCCGGCAGCTTTGGGGCGAACACTGAAGCTTTCTTT. Amino acid sequence: CAGSFGANTEAFF. The whole variable domain, remainder taken from reference TRBV5-6 and TRBJ1-1, is DAGVTQSPTHLIKTRGQQVTLRCSPKSGHDTVSWYQQALGQGPQFIFQYYEEEERQRGNFPDRFSGHQFPNYSSELNVNALLLGDSALYLCAGSFGANTEAFFGQGTRLTVV.

This chain connects TRBV10-3 to TRBJ1-2; D possibly corresponds to TRBD1 (5 bases). CDR3 length: 14 amino acids. CDR1 and CDR2 from the germline V gene are ENHRY and SYGVKD. The V and J ends lost 0 bases and 4 bases respectively, with 9 bases between them. The CDR3 DNA reads as TGTGCCATCAGTGAGTCGGACACTGGCTATGGCTACACCTTC. This sequence encodes CAISESDTGYGYTF.

This chain joins TRBV4-2 and TRBJ2-5; no definite D call. Trimming pared 0 bases from V and 1 base from J, leaving 9 bases between. Looked up from germline, CDR1 is LGHNA and CDR2 is YNFKEQ. The length of the CDR3 is 15 residues. The CDR3 sequence is CASSQDFWGQETQYF. CDR3 nucleotides: TGTGCCAGCAGCCAAGATTTTTGGGGCCAAGAGACCCAGTACTTC.

The chain combines TRBV5-1 with TRBJ2-7, with TRBD2 matching 7 bases. The V and J ends lost 0 bases and 6 bases, in that order; junction bases with no gene match: 9. Germline V gene sequence: CDR1 SGHRS, CDR2 YFSETQ. This CDR3 comprises 15 residues. CDR3 amino acids: CASSLVEGGPREQYF. The CDR3 DNA is TGCGCCAGCAGCTTGGTTGAGGGAGGGCCACGCGAGCAGTACTTC.

This clonotype came up a few times. Here the CDR3 reads CSVKRRLGETQYF. Written as DNA, the CDR3 is TGCAGCGTAAAAAGACGGCTAGGGGAGACCCAGTACTTC. The V call is TRBV29-1, the J call TRBJ2-5, with D hard to call. CDR1 is SQVTM, CDR2 ANQGSEA, per germline. The CDR3 has 13 residues. Trimming shortened V by 6 bases and J by 5 bases, and 16 bases separated the two germline ends.

This chain joins TRBV14 and TRBJ2-1; D gene ambiguous. Germline V lookup: CDR1 SGHDN, CDR2 FVKESK. This CDR3 has 16 amino acids. V lost 0 bases, J lost 7 bases, and 16 bases lay in between. This CDR3 is CASSQEWTRRWNEQFF. The DNA for the CDR3 is TGTGCCAGCAGCCAAGAATGGACCCGACGGTGGAATGAGCAGTTCTTC.

The table lists this clonotype with a few counts. The chain has TRBV4-2 and TRBJ2-7; tentative D call: TRBD1 (6 bases). This CDR3 comprises 16 residues. The germline V gene has CDR1 LGHNA and CDR2 YNFKEQ. Deletions cut 0 bases from V and 5 bases from J, with 17 bases between. For the CDR3, the DNA is TGTGCCAGCAGCCAAGAATTCGTCAGGGGTGCTGACGAGCAGTACTTC. It translates to CASSQEFVRGADEQYF.

The V and J genes are TRBV6-1 and TRBJ2-7; no reliable D call. This CDR3 has 14 residues. In germline, CDR1 is MNHNS, CDR2 SASEGT. Deletions cut 1 base from V and 3 bases from J, with 10 bases between. CDR3 loop: CASSEGQIFYEQYF. The CDR3, as DNA: TGTGCCAGCAGTGAAGGTCAGATCTTCTACGAGCAGTACTTC.

In this sample, this clonotype turned up many times. The rearrangement uses TRBV6-1 and TRBJ2-1; no reliable D call. CDR3 length: 15 residues. V lost 1 base to trimming and J lost 4 bases, with 11 bases between them. The germline CDR1 and CDR2 sequences are MNHNS and SASEGT. In DNA form, the CDR3 reads TGTGCCAGCAGTGAAGTCTCACTTATGTACAATGAGCAGTTCTTC. Protein sequence: CASSEVSLMYNEQFF.